The source of this T cell receptor beta chain is a study of T-cell memory formation after mild COVID-19. Overall study results and limits: Pre-infection memory showed some responding clones, and this suggested that cross-reactive memory joined.

One entry per CDR3 protein, called by TCRdb with MiXCR from the 5' RACE reads. The data hold 350,000 or so distinct CDR3 sequences, with 10% to 15% observed a single time. Turning to this clonotype: The antigen is undetermined.

Germline V CDR1 and CDR2: MNHEY, SVGAGI. The CDR3 has 15 amino acids. Trimming cost V 4 bases and J 3 bases; bases outside gene matches: 9. This sequence originates from a man between 18 and 29 years old who had mild COVID-19 (a few samples of this study predate the infection). Cell type and time point are not known. The V call is TRBV6-5, the J call TRBJ2-7; 7 bases align to TRBD1. Specimen: PBMCs or a T cell subset sorted from them (not recorded which). The CDR3 loop is CASSSGGTPIYEQYF. The DNA for the CDR3 is TGTGCCAGCAGTTCAGGGGGAACGCCTATCTACGAGCAGTACTTC.